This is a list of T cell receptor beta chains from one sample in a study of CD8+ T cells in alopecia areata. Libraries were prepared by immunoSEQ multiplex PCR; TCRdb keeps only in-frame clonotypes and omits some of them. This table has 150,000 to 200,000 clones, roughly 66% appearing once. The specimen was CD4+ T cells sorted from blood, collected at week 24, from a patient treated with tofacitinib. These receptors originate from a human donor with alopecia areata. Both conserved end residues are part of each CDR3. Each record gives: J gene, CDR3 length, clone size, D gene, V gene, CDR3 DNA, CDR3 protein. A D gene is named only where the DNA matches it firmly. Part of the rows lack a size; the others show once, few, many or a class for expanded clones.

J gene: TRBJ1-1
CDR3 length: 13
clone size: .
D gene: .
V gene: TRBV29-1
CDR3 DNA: TGCAGCGTTGTGAGGGACCTGAACACTGAAGCTTTCTTT
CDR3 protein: CSVVRDLNTEAFF

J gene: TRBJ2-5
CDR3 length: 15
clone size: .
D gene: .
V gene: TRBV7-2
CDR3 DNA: TGTGCCAGCAGCTTAGCGGCCCGGGCGGGGGAGACCCAGTACTTC
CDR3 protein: CASSLAARAGETQYF

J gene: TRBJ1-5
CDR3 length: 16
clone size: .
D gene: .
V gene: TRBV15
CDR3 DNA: TGTGCCACCAGCAGAGGGTACACCCAAGGGAATCAGCCCCAGCATTTT
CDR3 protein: CATSRGYTQGNQPQHF

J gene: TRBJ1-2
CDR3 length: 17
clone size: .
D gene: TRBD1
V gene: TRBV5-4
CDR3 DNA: TGTGCCAGCAGCCAACGACAGGGAGGCTATGCTAACTATGGCTACACCTTC
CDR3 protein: CASSQRQGGYANYGYTF

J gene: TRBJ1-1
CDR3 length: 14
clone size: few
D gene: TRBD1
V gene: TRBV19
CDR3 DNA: TGTGCCAGTAGTAGGGGACAGGGGAACACTGAAGCTTTCTTT
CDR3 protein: CASSRGQGNTEAFF

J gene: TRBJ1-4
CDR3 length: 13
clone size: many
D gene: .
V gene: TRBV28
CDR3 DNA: TGTGCCAGCAGTTTTGGGGGGATTGAAAAACTGTTTTTT
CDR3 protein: CASSFGGIEKLFF

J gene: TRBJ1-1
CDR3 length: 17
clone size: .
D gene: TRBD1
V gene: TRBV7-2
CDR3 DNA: TGTGCCAGCAGCGTTTTGACAGGGCCATCAACCAACACTGAAGCTTTCTTT
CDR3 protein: CASSVLTGPSTNTEAFF

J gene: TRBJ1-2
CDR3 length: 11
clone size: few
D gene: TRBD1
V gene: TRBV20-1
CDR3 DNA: TGCAGTGCTAGGGACAGGGGCGGCTACACCTTC
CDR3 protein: CSARDRGGYTF

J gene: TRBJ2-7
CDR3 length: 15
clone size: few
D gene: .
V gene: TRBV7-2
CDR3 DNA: TGTGCCAGCAGCATAATAGGGGGAGCATCCTACGAGCAGTACTTC
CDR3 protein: CASSIIGGASYEQYF

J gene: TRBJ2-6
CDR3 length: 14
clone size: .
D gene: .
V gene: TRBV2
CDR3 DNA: TGTGCCAGCAGTGAATCCGGCAGGGCCAACGTCCTGACTTTC
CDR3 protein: CASSESGRANVLTF

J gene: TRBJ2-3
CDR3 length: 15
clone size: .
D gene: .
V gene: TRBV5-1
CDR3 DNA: TGCGCCAGCAGCTTGAGGAATCTGGGCCCAGATACGCAGTATTTT
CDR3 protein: CASSLRNLGPDTQYF

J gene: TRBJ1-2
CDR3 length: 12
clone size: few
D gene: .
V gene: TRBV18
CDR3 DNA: TGTGCCAGCTCACCAGAAACCTATGGCTACACCTTC
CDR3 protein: CASSPETYGYTF

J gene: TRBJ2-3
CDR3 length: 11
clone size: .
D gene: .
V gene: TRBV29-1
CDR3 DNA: TGCAGCGTCCAAAGCACAGATACGCAGTATTTT
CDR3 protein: CSVQSTDTQYF

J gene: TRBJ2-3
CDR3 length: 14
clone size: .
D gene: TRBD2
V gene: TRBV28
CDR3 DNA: TGTGCCAGCAGTCTCGGACTAGCCGCAGATACGCAGTATTTT
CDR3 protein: CASSLGLAADTQYF

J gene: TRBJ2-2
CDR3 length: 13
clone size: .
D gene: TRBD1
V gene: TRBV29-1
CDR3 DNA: TGCAGCTCACAAGGACAGGTCACCGGGGAGCTGTTTTTT
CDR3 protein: CSSQGQVTGELFF

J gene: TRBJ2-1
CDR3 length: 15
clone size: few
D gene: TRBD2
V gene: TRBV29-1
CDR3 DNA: TGCAGCGCGGGACTAGCGGGGGGGAGATCCGATGAGCAGTTCTTC
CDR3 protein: CSAGLAGGRSDEQFF

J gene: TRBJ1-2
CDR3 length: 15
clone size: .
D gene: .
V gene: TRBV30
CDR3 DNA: TGTGCCTGGAGTCAGCCTAGGCAGGGGAATAATGGCTACACCTTC
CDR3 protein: CAWSQPRQGNNGYTF

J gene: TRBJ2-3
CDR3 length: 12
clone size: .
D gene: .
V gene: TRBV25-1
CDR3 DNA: TGTGCCAGCAGGACAGAAGGGGATACGCAGTATTTT
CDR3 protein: CASRTEGDTQYF

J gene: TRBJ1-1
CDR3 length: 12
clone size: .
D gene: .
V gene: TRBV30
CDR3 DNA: TGTGCCTGGAGGGGACTTCACACTGAAGCTTTCTTT
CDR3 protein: CAWRGLHTEAFF

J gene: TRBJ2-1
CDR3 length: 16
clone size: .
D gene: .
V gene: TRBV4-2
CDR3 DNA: TGTGCCAGCAGCCAAGATTACCTAGCGCGTCGCAATGAGCAGTTCTTC
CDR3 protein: CASSQDYLARRNEQFF

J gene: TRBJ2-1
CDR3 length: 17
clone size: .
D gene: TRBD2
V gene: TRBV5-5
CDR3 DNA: TGTGCCAGCAGCCGGAGAGGGGTTAGCGGGGGGCCCAATGAGCAGTTCTTC
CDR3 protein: CASSRRGVSGGPNEQFF

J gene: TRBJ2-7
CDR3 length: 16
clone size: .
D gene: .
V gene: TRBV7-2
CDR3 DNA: TGTGCCAGCAGGAACCCTGGGTGGGGGGCTTCCTACGAGCAGTACTTC
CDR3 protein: CASRNPGWGASYEQYF

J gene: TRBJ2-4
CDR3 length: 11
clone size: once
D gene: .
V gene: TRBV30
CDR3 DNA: TGTGCCTGGGCTGTCGAGGACATCCAGTACTTC
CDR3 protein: CAWAVEDIQYF

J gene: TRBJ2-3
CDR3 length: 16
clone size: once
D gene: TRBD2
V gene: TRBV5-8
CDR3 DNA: TGTGCCAGCAGCCGGGGGGGAGCGGGGGACACAGATACGCAGTATTTT
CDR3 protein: CASSRGGAGDTDTQYF

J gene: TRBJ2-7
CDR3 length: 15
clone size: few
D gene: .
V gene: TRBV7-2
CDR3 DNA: TGTGCCAGCAGCCCGACCTCGGGATCGGGCTACGAGCAGTACTTC
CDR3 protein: CASSPTSGSGYEQYF

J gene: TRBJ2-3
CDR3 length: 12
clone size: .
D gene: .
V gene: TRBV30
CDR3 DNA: TGTGCCTGGAGACCTCTAGCAGATACGCAGTATTTT
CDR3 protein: CAWRPLADTQYF

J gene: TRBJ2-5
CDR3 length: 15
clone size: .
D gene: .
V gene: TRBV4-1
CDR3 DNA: TGCGCCAGCAGCCAAGATGGGGCAGGGCAAGAGACCCAGTACTTC
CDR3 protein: CASSQDGAGQETQYF

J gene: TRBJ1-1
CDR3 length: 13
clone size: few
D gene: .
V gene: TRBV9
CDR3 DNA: TGTGCCAGCAGCGTAGTCCAGGGTAGCGAAGCTTTCTTT
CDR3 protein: CASSVVQGSEAFF

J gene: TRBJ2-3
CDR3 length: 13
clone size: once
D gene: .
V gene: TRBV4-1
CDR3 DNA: TGCGCCAGCAGCCAAGTCGTCGCAGATACGCAGTATTTT
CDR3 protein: CASSQVVADTQYF